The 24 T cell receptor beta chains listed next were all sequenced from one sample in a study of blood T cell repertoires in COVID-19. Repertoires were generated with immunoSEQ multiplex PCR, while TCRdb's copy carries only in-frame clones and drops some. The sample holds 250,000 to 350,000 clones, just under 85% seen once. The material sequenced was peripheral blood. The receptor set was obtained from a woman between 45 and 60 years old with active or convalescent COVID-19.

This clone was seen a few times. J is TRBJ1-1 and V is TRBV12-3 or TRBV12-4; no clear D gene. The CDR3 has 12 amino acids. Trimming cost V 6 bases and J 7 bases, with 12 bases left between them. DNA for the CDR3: TGTGCCAGCAGATACTACGGGAGTGAAGCTTTCTTT. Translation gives CASRYYGSEAFF.

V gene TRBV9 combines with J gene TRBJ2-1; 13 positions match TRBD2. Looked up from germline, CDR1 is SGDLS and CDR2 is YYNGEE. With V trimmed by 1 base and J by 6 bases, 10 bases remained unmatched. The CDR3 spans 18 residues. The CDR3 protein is CASSVQGLAGVSFNEQFF. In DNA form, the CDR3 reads TGTGCCAGCAGCGTACAAGGACTAGCGGGAGTGTCTTTCAATGAGCAGTTCTTC.

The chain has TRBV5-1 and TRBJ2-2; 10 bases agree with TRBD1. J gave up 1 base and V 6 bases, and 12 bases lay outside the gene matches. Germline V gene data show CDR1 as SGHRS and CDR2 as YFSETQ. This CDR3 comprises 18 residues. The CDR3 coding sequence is TGCGCCAGCAACAGGGACAGGGGTTCCCATAAGAACACCGGGGAGCTGTTTTTT. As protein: CASNRDRGSHKNTGELFF.

CDR3 residues: CASSQALLAGTYNEQFF. CDR3 DNA sequence: TGTGCCAGCAGCCAAGCACTCCTAGCGGGCACCTACAATGAGCAGTTCTTC. This rearrangement joins TRBV14 to TRBJ2-1; TRBD2 matches 8 bases. After removal of 1 base from V and 2 bases from J, the junction contained 7 bases not matched to a gene. Germline loops: CDR1 SGHDN, CDR2 FVKESK. The CDR3 length is 17 residues.

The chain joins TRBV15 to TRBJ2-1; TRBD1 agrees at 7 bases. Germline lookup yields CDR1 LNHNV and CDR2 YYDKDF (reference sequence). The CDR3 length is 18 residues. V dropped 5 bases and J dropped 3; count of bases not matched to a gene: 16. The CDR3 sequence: CATSSLDRDRANYNEQFF. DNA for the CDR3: TGTGCCACCAGCTCCCTCGATAGAGACAGGGCGAACTACAATGAGCAGTTCTTC.

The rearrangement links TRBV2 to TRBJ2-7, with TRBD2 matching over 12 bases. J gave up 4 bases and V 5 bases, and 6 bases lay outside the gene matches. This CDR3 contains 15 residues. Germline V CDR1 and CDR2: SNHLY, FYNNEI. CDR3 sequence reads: CASSPGLAGVYEQYF. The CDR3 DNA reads TGTGCCAGCAGTCCGGGACTAGCGGGCGTATACGAGCAGTACTTC.

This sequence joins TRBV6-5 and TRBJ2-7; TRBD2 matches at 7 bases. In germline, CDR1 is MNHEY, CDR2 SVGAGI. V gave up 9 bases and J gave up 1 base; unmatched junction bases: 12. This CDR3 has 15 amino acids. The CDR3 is CASSPRTRNSYEQYF. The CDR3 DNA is TGTGCCAGTTCGCCTCGGACTAGGAATTCCTACGAGCAGTACTTC.

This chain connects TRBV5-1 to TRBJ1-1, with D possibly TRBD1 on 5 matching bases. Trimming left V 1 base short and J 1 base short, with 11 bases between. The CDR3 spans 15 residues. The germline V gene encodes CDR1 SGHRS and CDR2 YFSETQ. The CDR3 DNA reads TGCGCCAGCAGCTTGAGGGCCAGGGCGAACACTGAAGCTTTCTTT. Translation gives CASSLRARANTEAFF.

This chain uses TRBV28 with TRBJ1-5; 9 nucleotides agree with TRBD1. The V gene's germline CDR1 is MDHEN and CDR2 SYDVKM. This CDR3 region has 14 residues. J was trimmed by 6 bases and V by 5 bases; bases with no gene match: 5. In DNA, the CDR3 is TGTGCCAGCAGTAGGACAGGGGCGGGTCAGCCCCAGCATTTT. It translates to CASSRTGAGQPQHF.

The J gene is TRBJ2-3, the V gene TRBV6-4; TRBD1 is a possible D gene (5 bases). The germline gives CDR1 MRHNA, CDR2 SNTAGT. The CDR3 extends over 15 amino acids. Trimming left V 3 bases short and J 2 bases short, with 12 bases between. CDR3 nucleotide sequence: TGTGCCAGCAGTGAGCAGGGTCGAGACACAGATACGCAGTATTTT. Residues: CASSEQGRDTDTQYF.

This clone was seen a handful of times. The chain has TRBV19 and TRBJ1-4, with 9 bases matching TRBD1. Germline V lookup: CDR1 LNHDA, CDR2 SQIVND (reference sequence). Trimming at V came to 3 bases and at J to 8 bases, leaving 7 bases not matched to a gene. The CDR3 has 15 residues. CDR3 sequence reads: CASSMGTGYGEKLFF. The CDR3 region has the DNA TGTGCCAGTAGTATGGGGACAGGGTACGGAGAAAAACTGTTTTTT.

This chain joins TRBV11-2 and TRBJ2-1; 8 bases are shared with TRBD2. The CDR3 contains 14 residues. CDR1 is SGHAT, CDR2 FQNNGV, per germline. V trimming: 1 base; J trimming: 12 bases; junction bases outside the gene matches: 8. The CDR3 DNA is TGTGCCAGCAGCTTAGGGCGGGAGGCCCGGGGGCAGTTCTTC. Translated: CASSLGREARGQFF.

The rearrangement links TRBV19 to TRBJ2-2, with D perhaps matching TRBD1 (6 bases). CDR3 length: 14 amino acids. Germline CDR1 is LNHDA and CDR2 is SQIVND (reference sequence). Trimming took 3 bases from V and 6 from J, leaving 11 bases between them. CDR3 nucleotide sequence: TGTGCCAGTAGTATGTTAGGGGGATCCGGGGAGCTGTTTTTT. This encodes CASSMLGGSGELFF.

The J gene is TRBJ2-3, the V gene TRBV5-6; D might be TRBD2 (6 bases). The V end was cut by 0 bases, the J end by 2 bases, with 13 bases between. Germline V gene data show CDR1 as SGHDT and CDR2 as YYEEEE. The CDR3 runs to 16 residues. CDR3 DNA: TGTGCCAGCAGCTTGGGGGGATTAGCGGACACAGATACGCAGTATTTT. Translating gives CASSLGGLADTDTQYF.

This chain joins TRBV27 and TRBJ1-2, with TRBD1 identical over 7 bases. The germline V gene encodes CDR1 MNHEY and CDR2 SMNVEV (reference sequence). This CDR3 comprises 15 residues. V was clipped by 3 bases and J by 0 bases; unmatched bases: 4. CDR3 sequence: CASSFPGTANYGYTF. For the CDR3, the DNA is TGTGCCAGCAGTTTCCCGGGGACAGCTAACTATGGCTACACCTTC.

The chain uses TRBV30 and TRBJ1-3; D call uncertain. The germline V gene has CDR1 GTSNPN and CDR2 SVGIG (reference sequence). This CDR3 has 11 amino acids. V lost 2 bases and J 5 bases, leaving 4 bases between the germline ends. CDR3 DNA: TGTGCCTGGAGTCCTAGAAACACCATATATTTT. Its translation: CAWSPRNTIYF. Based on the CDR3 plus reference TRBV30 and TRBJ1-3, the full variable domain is SQTIHQWPATLVQPVGSPLSLECTVEGTSNPNLYWYRQAAGRGLQLLFYSVGIGQISSEVPQNLSASRPQDRQFILSSKKLLLSDSGFYLCAWSPRNTIYFGEGSWLTVV.

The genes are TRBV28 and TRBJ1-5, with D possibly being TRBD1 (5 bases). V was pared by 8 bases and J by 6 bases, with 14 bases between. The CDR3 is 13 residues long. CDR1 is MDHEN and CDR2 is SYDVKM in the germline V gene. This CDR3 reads CASGGGGPQPQHF. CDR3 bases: TGTGCCAGCGGGGGGGGAGGGCCTCAGCCCCAGCATTTT.

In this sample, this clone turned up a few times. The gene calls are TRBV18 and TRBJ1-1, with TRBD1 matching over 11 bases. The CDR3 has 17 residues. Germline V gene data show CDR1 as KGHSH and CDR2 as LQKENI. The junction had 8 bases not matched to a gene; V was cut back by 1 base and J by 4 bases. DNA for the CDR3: TGTGCCAGCTCACCACGAATATCCGGGACAGGGGGCACTGAAGCTTTCTTT. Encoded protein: CASSPRISGTGGTEAFF.

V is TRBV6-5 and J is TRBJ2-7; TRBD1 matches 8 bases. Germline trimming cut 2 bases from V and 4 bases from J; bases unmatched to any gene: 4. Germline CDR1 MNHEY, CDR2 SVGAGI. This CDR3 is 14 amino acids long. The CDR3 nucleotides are TGTGCCAGCAGTTACAGCACAGGGGGGTACGAGCAGTACTTC. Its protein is CASSYSTGGYEQYF.

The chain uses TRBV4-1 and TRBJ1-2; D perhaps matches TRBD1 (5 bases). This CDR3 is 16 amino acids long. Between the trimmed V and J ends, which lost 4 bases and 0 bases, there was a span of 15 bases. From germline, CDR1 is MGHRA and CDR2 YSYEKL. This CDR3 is CASSLLRPGANYGYTF. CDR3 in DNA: TGCGCCAGCAGCCTCCTACGTCCGGGGGCTAACTATGGCTACACCTTC.

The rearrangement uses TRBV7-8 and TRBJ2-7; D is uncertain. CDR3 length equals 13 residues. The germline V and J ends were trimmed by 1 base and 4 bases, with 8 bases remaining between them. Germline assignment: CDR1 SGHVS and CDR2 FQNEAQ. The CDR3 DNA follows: TGTGCCAGCAGCTTAGGACGGGTGTACGAGCAGTACTTC. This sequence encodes CASSLGRVYEQYF.

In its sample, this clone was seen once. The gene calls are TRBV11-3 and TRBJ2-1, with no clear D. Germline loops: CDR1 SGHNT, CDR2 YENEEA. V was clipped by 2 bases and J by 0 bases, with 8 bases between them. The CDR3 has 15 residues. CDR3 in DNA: TGTGCCAGCAGCTTAACCCGGAGCTCCTACAATGAGCAGTTCTTC. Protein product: CASSLTRSSYNEQFF.

In DNA form, the CDR3 reads TGTGCCAGCAGCTCCGGGGAAACGGGACTATTTACCGGGGAGCTGTTTTTT. Protein sequence: CASSSGETGLFTGELFF. V gene TRBV9 combines with J gene TRBJ2-2; 7 bases fit TRBD2. This CDR3 is 17 amino acids long. The V and J ends lost 4 bases and 5 bases, in that order; junction bases with no gene match: 14. Looked up from germline, CDR1 is SGDLS and CDR2 is YYNGEE.

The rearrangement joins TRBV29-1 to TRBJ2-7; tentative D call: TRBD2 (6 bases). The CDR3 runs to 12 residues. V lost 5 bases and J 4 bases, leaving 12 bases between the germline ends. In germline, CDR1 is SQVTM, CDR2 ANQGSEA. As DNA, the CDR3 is TGCAGCGTTAAGACTAGTATGTACGAGCAGTACTTC. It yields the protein CSVKTSMYEQYF.